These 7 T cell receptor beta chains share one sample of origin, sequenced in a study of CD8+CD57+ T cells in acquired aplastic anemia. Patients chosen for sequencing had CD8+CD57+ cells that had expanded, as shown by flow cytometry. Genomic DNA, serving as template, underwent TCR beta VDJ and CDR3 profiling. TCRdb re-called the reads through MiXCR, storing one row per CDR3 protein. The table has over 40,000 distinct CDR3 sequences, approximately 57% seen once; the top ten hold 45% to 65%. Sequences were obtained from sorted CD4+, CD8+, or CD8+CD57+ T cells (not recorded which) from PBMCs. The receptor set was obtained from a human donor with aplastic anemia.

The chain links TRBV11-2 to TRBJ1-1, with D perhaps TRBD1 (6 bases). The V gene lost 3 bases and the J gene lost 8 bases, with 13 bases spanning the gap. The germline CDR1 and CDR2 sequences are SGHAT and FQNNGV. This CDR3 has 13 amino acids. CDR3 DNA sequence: TGTGCCAGCAGCTTGGGACCCGGGACAGAAGCTTTCTTT. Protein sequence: CASSLGPGTEAFF.

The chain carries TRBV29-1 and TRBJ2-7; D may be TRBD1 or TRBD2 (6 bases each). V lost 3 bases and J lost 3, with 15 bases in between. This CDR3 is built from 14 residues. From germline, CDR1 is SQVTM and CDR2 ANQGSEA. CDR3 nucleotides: TGCAGCGTTGAGTACGGTGGAGGGGGCTACGAGCAGTACGTC. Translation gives CSVEYGGGGYEQYV.

The CDR3 region has the DNA TGTGCCAGCAGCTCCGGGACTAGCTCCCTCTCAGAGCAGTTCTTC. Its translation: CASSSGTSSLSEQFF. This rearrangement joins TRBV9 to TRBJ2-1, with TRBD2 matching over 9 bases. Germline V gene sequence: CDR1 SGDLS, CDR2 YYNGEE. The CDR3 has 15 amino acids. With 4 bases clipped from V and 10 bases from J, the junction kept 12 bases outside the gene matches.

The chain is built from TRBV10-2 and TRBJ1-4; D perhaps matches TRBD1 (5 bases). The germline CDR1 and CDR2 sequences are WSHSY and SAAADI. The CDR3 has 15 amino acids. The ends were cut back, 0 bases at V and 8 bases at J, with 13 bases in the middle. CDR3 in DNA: TGCGCCAGCAGTGAGTCAAGGGGCCAAGGGGAAAAACTGTTTTTT. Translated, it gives CASSESRGQGEKLFF.

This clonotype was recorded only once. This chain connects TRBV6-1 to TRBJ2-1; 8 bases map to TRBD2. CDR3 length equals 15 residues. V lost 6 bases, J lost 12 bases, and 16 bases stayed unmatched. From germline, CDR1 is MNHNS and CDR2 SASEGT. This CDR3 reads CASSFRAGGEDTQFF. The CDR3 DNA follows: TGTGCCAGCAGCTTTCGGGCGGGGGGCGAAGATACGCAGTTCTTC.

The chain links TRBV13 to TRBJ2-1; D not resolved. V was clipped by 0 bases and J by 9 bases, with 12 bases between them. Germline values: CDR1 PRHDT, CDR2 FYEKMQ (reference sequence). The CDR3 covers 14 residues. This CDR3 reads CASSLGGGVGEQFF. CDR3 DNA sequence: TGTGCCAGCAGCTTAGGCGGTGGGGTGGGTGAGCAGTTCTTC.

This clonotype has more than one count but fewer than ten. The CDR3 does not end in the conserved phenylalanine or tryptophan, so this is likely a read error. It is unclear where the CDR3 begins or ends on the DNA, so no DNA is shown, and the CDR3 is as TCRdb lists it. The CDR3 spells CASSLDAS. J is TRBJ2-1 and V is TRBV7-6. The CDR3 adds up to 8 amino acids, both ends counted. From germline, CDR1 is SGHVS and CDR2 FNYEAQ.